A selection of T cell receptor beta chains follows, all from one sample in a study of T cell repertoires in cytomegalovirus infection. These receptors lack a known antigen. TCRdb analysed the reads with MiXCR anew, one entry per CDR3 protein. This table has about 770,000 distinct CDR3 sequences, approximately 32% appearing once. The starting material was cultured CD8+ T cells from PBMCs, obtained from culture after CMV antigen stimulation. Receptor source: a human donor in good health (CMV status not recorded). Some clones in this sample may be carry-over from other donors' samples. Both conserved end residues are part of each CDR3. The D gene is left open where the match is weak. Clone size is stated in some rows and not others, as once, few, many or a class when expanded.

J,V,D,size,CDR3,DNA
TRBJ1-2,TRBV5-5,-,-,CASSLGPYYTF,TGTGCCAGCAGCTTGGGGCCTTACTACACCTTC
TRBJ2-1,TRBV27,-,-,CASSFIGARNEQFF,TGTGCCAGCAGTTTTATAGGTGCCAGGAATGAGCAGTTCTTC
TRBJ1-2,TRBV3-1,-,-,CASSLELEGTYGYTF,TGTGCCAGCAGCCTCGAGCTTGAGGGCACCTATGGCTACACCTTC
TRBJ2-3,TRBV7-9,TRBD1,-,CASRQGSIDTQYF,TGTGCCTCCCGACAGGGATCCATAGATACGCAGTATTTT
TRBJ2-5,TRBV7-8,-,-,CASSVGSYQETQYF,TGTGCCAGCAGCGTCGGGTCCTACCAAGAGACCCAGTACTTC
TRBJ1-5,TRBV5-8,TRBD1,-,CASSPLGQVLNQPQHF,TGTGCCAGCAGCCCCCTCGGACAGGTTCTCAATCAGCCCCAGCATTTT
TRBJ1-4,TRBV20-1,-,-,CSARDDGGHPEKLFF,TGCAGTGCTAGAGATGACGGGGGGCATCCTGAAAAACTGTTTTTT
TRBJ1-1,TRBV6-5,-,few,CASSYFSLRAPGAFF,TGTGCCAGCAGTTACTTTTCTTTACGGGCGCCCGGAGCTTTCTTT
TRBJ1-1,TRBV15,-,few,CATSSLEGEWEAFF,TGTGCCACCAGCTCCCTCGAAGGGGAATGGGAAGCTTTCTTT
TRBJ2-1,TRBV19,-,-,CASSGEWDNEQFF,TGTGCCAGTAGTGGTGAATGGGACAATGAGCAGTTCTTC
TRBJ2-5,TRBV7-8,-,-,CASSLRERSYQLLQETQYF,TGTGCCAGCAGCTTGAGGGAGCGGAGCTACCAATTGCTCCAAGAGACCCAGTACTTC
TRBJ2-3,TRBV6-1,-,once,CASSEAKLSDTQYF,TGTGCCAGCAGTGAAGCGAAACTCTCCGATACGCAGTATTTT